This TCR beta chain was captured by sequencing in a study of T cell responses to AZD1222 COVID-19 vaccine. Per germline, CDR1 GTSNPN and CDR2 SVGIG (reference sequence). V was clipped by 2 bases and J by 3 bases; unmatched bases: 5. This CDR3 spans 15 amino acids. Assay used: immunoSEQ multiplex PCR; TCRdb lists only in-frame clones, some missing. The table has 95,000 to 100,000 clones, 80% to 95% seen once. There are a few counts of this clone. V is TRBV30 and J is TRBJ1-5, with 9 bases matching TRBD1. This sample comprised peripheral blood, obtained 28 days after the second AZD1222 dose. The sequence came from an adult who received the AZD1222 COVID-19 vaccine. CDR3 sequence (DNA): TGTGCCTGGAGTCAAGGACAGGGGAACAATCAGCCCCAGCATTTT. Translation gives CAWSQGQGNNQPQHF.